This is a list of T cell receptor beta chains from one sample in a study of cytomegalovirus exposure and HLA in healthy donors. This table comes from immunoSEQ multiplex PCR, and its TCRdb copy is limited to in-frame clones, with some not included. The table has over 85,000 clones, 89% seen once. Sequencing input: PBMCs. All receptors derive from a woman under 30 in good health and CMV-seronegative. Each CDR3 is given without its conserved first and last residue. Fields, in order: J gene, V gene, D gene, CDR3 protein. D genes are given only for firm matches.

>TRBJ2-3|TRBV19|TRBD2
ASSPKRGSGTDTQY
>TRBJ2-7|TRBV5-5|.
ASSLAVYSEQY
>TRBJ2-1|TRBV6-4|TRBD2
ASSEGLAGGGLEQF
>TRBJ1-5|TRBV7-9|.
ASSSAAGGNQPQH
>TRBJ1-1|TRBV11-3|.
ASSQTRGTEAF
>TRBJ2-3|TRBV12-5|TRBD2
ASGRDGLAGASSTDTQY
>TRBJ2-5|TRBV7-8|TRBD1
ASSITGEETQY
>TRBJ2-6|TRBV5-4|.
ASSPRSVSGANVLT
>TRBJ1-2|TRBV9|.
ASSASPGLSYGYT
>TRBJ1-4|TRBV28|.
ASSLSGTRGGKLF
>TRBJ2-1|TRBV11-3|.
ASSLQGVAAKTNEQF
>TRBJ2-5|TRBV4-3|TRBD1
ASSQGPGQGLQETQY
>TRBJ2-7|TRBV7-2|TRBD2
ASSPEGLAGAVDEQY
>TRBJ2-5|TRBV4-2|TRBD2
ASSQDRLAVQETQY
>TRBJ2-1|TRBV10-3|.
AISRLDSEQF
>TRBJ2-7|TRBV11-3|TRBD1
ASSWDRRDSSYEQY
>TRBJ1-2|TRBV12-5|.
ASVGREGTQKSYGYT
>TRBJ2-1|TRBV7-3|.
ASSSLFYNEQF
>TRBJ2-3|TRBV2|TRBD2
ASTGTSGHADTQY
>TRBJ2-7|TRBV27|TRBD1
ASSSPGQAIYEQY
>TRBJ1-4|TRBV5-1|TRBD1
ASSSLQGVGEKLF
>TRBJ1-1|TRBV6-5|TRBD1
ASSYRGRVTEAF
>TRBJ1-1|TRBV10-1|.
ASSEAFPISEAF
>TRBJ1-2|TRBV4-3|.
ASSHPGQSNYGYT
>TRBJ1-3|TRBV5-1|TRBD1
ASSEQGPLSGNTIY
>TRBJ2-2|TRBV9|.
ASSVVNGELF
>TRBJ2-6|TRBV7-2|TRBD1
ASSFRTGTASGANVLT
>TRBJ2-1|TRBV5-4|TRBD2
ASSSRAGVLSEQF
>TRBJ1-2|TRBV29-1|.
SVEERYLYGYT
>TRBJ2-7|TRBV6-1|TRBD1
ASSGDRLYEQY
>TRBJ1-4|TRBV5-1|TRBD1
ASSLTGGPNEKLF
>TRBJ1-1|TRBV27|.
ASKSEKFQSNTEAF